The sample holds many counts of the clone carrying this T cell receptor (beta chain). The target antigen is unknown. CDR1 and CDR2 (germline): GTSNPN, SVGIG (reference sequence). The CDR3 extends over 16 amino acids. Trimming took 3 bases from V and 4 from J; bases not matched to a gene: 13. The data originate from a study of response to subunit inactivated influenza vaccine. TCRdb called the RT-PCR reads again in MiXCR, with one record for every CDR3 protein. This table has 540,000 or so distinct CDR3 sequences, 10% to 15% appearing once. Study-wide results and limits: Seasonal influenza vaccination, on each occasion, was suggested by the authors to recruit few new T cells.

This specimen consisted of PBMCs from blood, obtained roughly 47 days after vaccination. This clonotype originated in a man in his forties or fifties who received an inactivated influenza vaccine. The chain employs TRBV30 and TRBJ2-3; TRBD1 matches at 7 bases. The DNA for the CDR3 is TGTGCCTGGAGGGACCTAGGGGGCGCCGGCGCAGATACGCAGTATTTT. Residues: CAWRDLGGAGADTQYF. The entire variable domain, with the rest obtained from reference TRBV30 and TRBJ2-3, is as follows: SQTIHQWPATLVQPVGSPLSLECTVEGTSNPNLYWYRQAAGRGLQLLFYSVGIGQISSEVPQNLSASRPQDRQFILSSKKLLLSDSGFYLCAWRDLGGAGADTQYFGPGTRLTVL.